The source of this T cell receptor beta chain is a study of blood T cells in healthy people across ages. Overall study findings and caveats: Getting older went along with TCR beta diversity per million T cells dropping roughly linearly.

Through a sample-barcoded 5' primer and a J-beta primer mix, a second PCR was run for 7 to 11 cycles. Each TCR beta cDNA got a 12-nucleotide random molecular identifier. MiXCR, run by TCRdb on the 5' RACE reads, gives a single entry per CDR3 protein. Here the sample spans roughly 1 million distinct CDR3 sequences, approximately 26% being singletons. The trim removed 7 bases at V and 6 bases at J, leaving 15 bases unmatched. The CDR3 has 14 residues. CDR1 DFQATT and CDR2 SNEGSKA come from the germline V gene (reference sequence). Turning to this clonotype: Its antigen is still unknown.

These records were also assigned to another study, of T cells of mothers and their children. As reported in that work: RNA extracted was entirely used for cDNA synthesis, about 1.6 ug per 15 ul. When the second PCR was run, its M1S primer added sample barcodes and 2-4 random nucleotides.

The sample taken for sequencing was blood. The chain couples TRBV20-1 to TRBJ2-7, with 7 positions matching TRBD2. The sequence derives from a girl aged 2-10 years in good health. CDR3 sequence reads: CSVSGSPGGSEQYF. The CDR3, as DNA: TGCAGTGTTAGCGGGTCCCCAGGCGGGAGCGAGCAGTACTTC.